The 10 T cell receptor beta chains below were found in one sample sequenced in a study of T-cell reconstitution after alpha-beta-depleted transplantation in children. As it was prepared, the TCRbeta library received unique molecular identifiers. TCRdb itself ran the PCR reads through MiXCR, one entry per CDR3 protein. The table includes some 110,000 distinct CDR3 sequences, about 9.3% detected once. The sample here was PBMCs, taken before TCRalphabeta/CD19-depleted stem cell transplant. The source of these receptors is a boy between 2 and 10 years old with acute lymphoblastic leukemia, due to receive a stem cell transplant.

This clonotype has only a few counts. The CDR3 bases are TGCGCCAGCAGCTTAATCTGGCCCCCCCCCGATGAGCAGTTCTTC. Amino acid sequence: CASSLIWPPPDEQFF. The J gene is TRBJ2-1, the V gene TRBV5-1; D gene unclear. V lost 2 bases to trimming and J lost 8 bases, with 17 bases between them. This CDR3 has 15 residues. Germline CDR1 and CDR2: SGHRS and YFSETQ.

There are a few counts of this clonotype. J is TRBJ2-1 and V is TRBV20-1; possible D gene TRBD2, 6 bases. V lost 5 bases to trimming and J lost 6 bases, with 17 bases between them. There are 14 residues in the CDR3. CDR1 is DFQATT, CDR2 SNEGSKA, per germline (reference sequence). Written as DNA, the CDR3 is TGCAGTGCTGGGACTCCTCCCCGGGGCAATGAGCAGTTCTTC. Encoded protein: CSAGTPPRGNEQFF.

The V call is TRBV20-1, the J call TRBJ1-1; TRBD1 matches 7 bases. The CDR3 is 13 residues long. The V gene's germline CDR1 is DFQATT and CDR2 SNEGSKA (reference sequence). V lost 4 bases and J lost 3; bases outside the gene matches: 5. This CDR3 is CSATPGGDTEAFF. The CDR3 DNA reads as TGCAGTGCTACCCCAGGGGGTGACACTGAAGCTTTCTTT.

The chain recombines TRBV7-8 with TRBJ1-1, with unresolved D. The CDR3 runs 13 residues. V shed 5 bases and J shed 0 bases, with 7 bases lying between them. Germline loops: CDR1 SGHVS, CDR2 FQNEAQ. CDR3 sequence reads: CASSQTVNTEAFF. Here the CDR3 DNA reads TGTGCCAGCAGCCAAACAGTGAACACTGAAGCTTTCTTT.

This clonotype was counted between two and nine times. CDR3 protein: CASSLRGTYNSPLHF. The CDR3 DNA reads TGTGCCAGCAGTTTAAGGGGGACCTATAATTCACCCCTCCACTTT. The chain recombines TRBV27 with TRBJ1-6, with D tentatively TRBD1 (6 bases). The V and J ends lost 2 bases and 2 bases respectively, with 7 bases between them. Germline V lookup: CDR1 MNHEY, CDR2 SMNVEV (reference sequence). CDR3 size: 15 residues.

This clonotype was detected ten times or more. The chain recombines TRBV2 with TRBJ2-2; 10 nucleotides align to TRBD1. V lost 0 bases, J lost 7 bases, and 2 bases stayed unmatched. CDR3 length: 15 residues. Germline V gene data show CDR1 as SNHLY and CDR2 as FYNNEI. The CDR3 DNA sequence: TGTGCCAGCAGTGAAGCGGGACAGGGGATCGGGGAGCTGTTTTTT. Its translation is CASSEAGQGIGELFF.

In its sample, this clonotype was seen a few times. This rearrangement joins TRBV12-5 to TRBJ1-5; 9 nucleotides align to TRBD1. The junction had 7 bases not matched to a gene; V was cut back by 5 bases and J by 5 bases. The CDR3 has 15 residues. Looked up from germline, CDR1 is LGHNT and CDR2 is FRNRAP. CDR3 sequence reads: CASGTPQGADQPQHF. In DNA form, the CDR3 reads TGTGCTAGTGGTACACCACAGGGGGCCGATCAGCCCCAGCATTTT. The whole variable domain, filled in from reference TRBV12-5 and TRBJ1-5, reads DARVTQTPRHKVTEMGQEVTMRCQPILGHNTVFWYRQTMMQGLELLAYFRNRAPLDDSGMPKDRFSAEMPDATLATLKIQPSEPRDSAVYFCASGTPQGADQPQHFGDGTRLSIL.

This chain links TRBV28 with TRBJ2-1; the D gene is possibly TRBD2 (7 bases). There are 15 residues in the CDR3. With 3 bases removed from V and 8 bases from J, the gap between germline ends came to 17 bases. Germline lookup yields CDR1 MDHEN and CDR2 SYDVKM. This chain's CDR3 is CASSFEGEGLYEQFF. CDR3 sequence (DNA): TGTGCCAGCAGTTTTGAGGGGGAGGGCCTCTATGAGCAGTTCTTC.

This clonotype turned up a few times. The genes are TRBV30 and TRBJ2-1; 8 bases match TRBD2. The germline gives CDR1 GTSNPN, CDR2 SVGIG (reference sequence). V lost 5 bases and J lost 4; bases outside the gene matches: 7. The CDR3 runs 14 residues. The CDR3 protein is CAWQRENPYNEQFF. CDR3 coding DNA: TGTGCCTGGCAGCGGGAGAACCCATACAATGAGCAGTTCTTC.

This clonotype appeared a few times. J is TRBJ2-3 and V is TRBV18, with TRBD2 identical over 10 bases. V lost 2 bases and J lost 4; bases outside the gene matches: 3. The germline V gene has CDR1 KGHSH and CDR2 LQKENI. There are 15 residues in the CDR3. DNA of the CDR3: TGTGCCAGCTCACCAGGGACTAGCGTTCCAGATACGCAGTATTTT. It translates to CASSPGTSVPDTQYF.